The 27 T cell receptor beta chains presented below share a single source sample, sequenced in a study of molecular identifiers for immune sequencing clone quantification. TCRdb re-derived calls from the PCR reads in MiXCR, one entry per CDR3 protein. Of around 460,000 distinct CDR3 sequences in the sample, around 23% were seen once. Sequencing used naive CD8+ T cells from blood, with Jurkat cell RNA spiked in. Subset denoted: FACS-sorted CD8+CD4-CCR7+CD45RA+ naive T cells. The receptors derive from a human donor in good health. Some libraries in this study had Jurkat cell RNA spiked in.

This chain joins TRBV4-1 and TRBJ2-1; D is tentatively TRBD1 or TRBD2 (5 bases each). Trimming removed 8 bases at V and 6 bases at J, with 20 bases between. The CDR3 is 15 residues long. Germline V CDR1 and CDR2: MGHRA, YSYEKL. CDR3 in amino acids: CASAWDQTKANEQFF. CDR3 sequence (DNA): TGCGCCAGCGCTTGGGACCAAACCAAGGCCAATGAGCAGTTCTTC.

This clonotype was seen a handful of times. The chain uses TRBV21-1 and TRBJ1-5. TRBV21-1 is a known pseudogene. The CDR3 runs to 14 residues. The CDR3 sequence: CASSRFGGNQPQHF. CDR3 bases: TGTGCCAGCAGCCGTTTCGGCGGGAATCAGCCCCAGCATTTT.

There are a few counts of this clonotype. J is TRBJ1-1 and V is TRBV10-3; the D is unclear. Trimming cost V 0 bases and J 0 bases, with 5 bases left between them. CDR3 length: 14 residues. Germline V gene sequence: CDR1 ENHRY, CDR2 SYGVKD. The CDR3: CAISESGMNTEAFF. DNA of the CDR3: TGTGCCATCAGTGAGTCTGGCATGAACACTGAAGCTTTCTTT.

This clonotype was recorded many times. The V gene is TRBV15, the J gene TRBJ1-1, with D unclear. In germline, CDR1 is LNHNV, CDR2 YYDKDF (reference sequence). The V gene lost 0 bases and the J gene lost 5 bases, with 7 bases spanning the gap. The CDR3 totals 13 residues. CDR3 amino acids: CATSRETVTEAFF. In DNA form, the CDR3 reads TGTGCCACCAGCAGAGAGACGGTGACTGAAGCTTTCTTT.

Note on this clonotype: A read error may be the cause here, since a much bigger clone is one base away. The rearrangement links TRBV7-2 to TRBJ2-7; maybe TRBD2 (7 bases). CDR3 length equals 14 residues. V was cut by 2 bases and J by 3 bases, with 11 bases left in between. Germline-derived CDR1 and CDR2 are SGHTA and FQGNSA. This CDR3 is CASSLSGGHYEQYF. Written as DNA, the CDR3 is TGTGCCAGCAGCTTATCGGGGGGACACTACGAGCAGTACTTC.

This chain links TRBV29-1 with TRBJ1-2, with 11 bases lining up with TRBD1. Germline V CDR1 and CDR2: SQVTM, ANQGSEA. The CDR3 runs 14 residues. V was clipped by 3 bases and J by 7 bases; unmatched bases: 7. The chain's CDR3 is CSVDKGQGVFGYTF. CDR3 nucleotide sequence: TGCAGCGTTGATAAGGGACAGGGGGTTTTTGGCTACACCTTC.

Comments on this clonotype: A much larger clone is a single base away; this may be a read error. The chain uses TRBV12-3 or TRBV12-4 and TRBJ2-7, with a possible D match to TRBD1 (6 bases). The V and J ends lost 8 bases and 5 bases respectively, with 16 bases between them. The CDR3 has 13 residues. The CDR3: CASGQGHVHEQYF. The CDR3 coding sequence is TGTGCCAGCGGCCAGGGACATGTACACGAGCAGTACTTC.

The chain combines TRBV9 with TRBJ2-3, with D unclear. Germline CDR1 reads SGDLS; CDR2 reads YYNGEE. This CDR3 region has 13 residues. Deletions cut 7 bases from V and 1 base from J, with 10 bases between. The CDR3: CASSDRRTDTQYF. The CDR3 DNA sequence: TGTGCCAGCTCCGACCGACGCACAGATACGCAGTATTTT.

CDR3 DNA sequence: TGTGCCAGCAGCGCCGGGACAGGGATCGCCGAGCAGTACTTC. It yields the protein CASSAGTGIAEQYF. V usage is TRBV9 and J usage is TRBJ2-7; 9 bases are shared with TRBD1. Trimming cost V 3 bases and J 6 bases; bases outside gene matches: 7. CDR3 length equals 14 residues. Germline CDR1 and CDR2: SGDLS and YYNGEE.

This clonotype was counted many times. The V and J genes are TRBV13 and TRBJ1-4; D unclear. The germline V gene has CDR1 PRHDT and CDR2 FYEKMQ (reference sequence). The ends were cut back, 1 base at V and 12 bases at J, with 12 bases in the middle. CDR3 size: 13 residues. The CDR3 DNA is TGTGCCAGCAGCTTAGTCGTGGTTGGGGAACTGTTTTTT. Its translation: CASSLVVVGELFF. The full variable domain, rest sourced from reference TRBV13 and TRBJ1-4, is AAGVIQSPRHLIKEKRETATLKCYPIPRHDTVYWYQQGPGQDPQFLISFYEKMQSDKGSIPDRFSAQQFSDYHSELNMSSLELGDSALYFCASSLVVVGELFFGSGTQLSVL.

The chain recombines TRBV13 with TRBJ2-7; TRBD2 agrees at 10 bases. J was trimmed by 7 bases and V by 3 bases; bases with no gene match: 15. Germline V gene lookup returns CDR1 PRHDT and CDR2 FYEKMQ (reference sequence). The CDR3 length is 17 residues. CDR3 in amino acids: CASSLGSLAGVESEQYF. Written as DNA, the CDR3 is TGTGCCAGCAGCTTGGGGTCCCTAGCGGGAGTGGAGTCGGAGCAGTACTTC.

This clonotype was found a few times. The V gene is TRBV14, the J gene TRBJ2-1, with D hard to call. Germline values: CDR1 SGHDN, CDR2 FVKESK. CDR3 size: 15 residues. Trimming pared 0 bases from V and 8 bases from J, leaving 14 bases between. The CDR3 sequence: CASSQDLTVPYEQFF. The CDR3, as DNA: TGTGCCAGCAGCCAAGATCTCACGGTCCCCTATGAGCAGTTCTTC.

A remark on this clonotype: This may arise from a read error, as a much more abundant clone is one base away. V gene TRBV5-1 combines with J gene TRBJ2-7; 9 bases are a match to TRBD2. This CDR3 has 15 amino acids. V was clipped by 1 base and J by 3 bases; unmatched bases: 5. Germline values: CDR1 SGHRS, CDR2 YFSETQ. The DNA of the CDR3 is TGCGCCAGCAGCTTGTTGCCTAGCGGGGACTACGAGCAGTACTTC. Its translation: CASSLLPSGDYEQYF.

This clonotype was seen ten or more times. The rearrangement uses TRBV4-1 and TRBJ1-5; D remains unclear. From germline, CDR1 is MGHRA and CDR2 YSYEKL. The CDR3 has 13 residues. V shed 0 bases and J shed 7 bases, with 7 bases lying between them. The CDR3: CASSQELGQPQHF. CDR3 DNA sequence: TGCGCCAGCAGCCAAGAACTGGGGCAGCCCCAGCATTTT.

This clonotype was recorded a few times. V and J are TRBV19 and TRBJ1-1, with a tentative D call TRBD1 (5 bases). V was shortened by 3 bases and J by 3 bases, with 20 bases between the two germline ends. CDR1 is LNHDA, CDR2 SQIVND, per germline (reference sequence). This CDR3 has 17 residues. The CDR3 coding sequence is TGTGCCAGTAGTATTCGGGACGCCCTAGGGGTAGACACTGAAGCTTTCTTT. Its protein product is CASSIRDALGVDTEAFF.

This clonotype has a handful of counts. The chain couples TRBV19 to TRBJ2-1; tentatively, D is TRBD1 or TRBD2 (6 bases each). With 6 bases removed from V and 6 bases from J, the gap between germline ends came to 12 bases. The CDR3 sequence is 13 residues long. Germline CDR1 and CDR2: LNHDA and SQIVND (reference sequence). CDR3 sequence reads: CASSRGGGNEQFF. DNA for the CDR3: TGTGCCAGTAGCCGCGGAGGGGGCAATGAGCAGTTCTTC.

This clonotype was detected ten times or more. The CDR3 sequence is CASTEDGRFTDTQYF. The CDR3 DNA sequence: TGTGCCAGCACCGAAGATGGCAGGTTCACAGATACGCAGTATTTT. The V call is TRBV7-9, the J call TRBJ2-3; no reliable D call. V was pared by 7 bases and J by 2 bases, with 16 bases between. The CDR3 covers 15 residues. Germline CDR1 and CDR2: SEHNR and FQNEAQ (reference sequence). Full variable domain (rest looked up from reference TRBV7-9 and TRBJ2-3): DTGVSQNPRHKITKRGQNVTFRCDPISEHNRLYWYRQTLGQGPEFLTYFQNEAQLEKSRLLSDRFSAERPKGSFSTLEIQRTEQGDSAMYLCASTEDGRFTDTQYFGPGTRLTVL.

This clonotype was recorded many times. This chain joins TRBV19 and TRBJ2-2; D call uncertain. The CDR3 length is 11 residues. The germline V gene has CDR1 LNHDA and CDR2 SQIVND (reference sequence). With 7 bases removed from V and 4 bases from J, the gap between germline ends came to 4 bases. CDR3 in amino acids: CASTLTGELFF. The CDR3 nucleotides read TGTGCCAGTACTCTCACCGGGGAGCTGTTTTTT.

This clonotype has a count of ten or more. The chain uses TRBV28 and TRBJ2-7; 7 nucleotides agree with TRBD1. The V segment lost 4 bases and the J segment 0 bases; nucleotides outside the gene matches: 15. This CDR3 contains 18 residues. Per germline, CDR1 MDHEN and CDR2 SYDVKM. CDR3 protein: CASSSLGPTGLGSYEQYF. The CDR3 region has the DNA TGTGCCAGCAGTTCACTCGGACCGACAGGGCTGGGCTCCTACGAGCAGTACTTC. The full variable domain, completed using reference TRBV28 and TRBJ2-7, is DVKVTQSSRYLVKRTGEKVFLECVQDMDHENMFWYRQDPGLGLRLIYFSYDVKMKEKGDIPEGYSVSREKKERFSLILESASTNQTSMYLCASSSLGPTGLGSYEQYFGPGTRLTVT.

This clonotype was seen many times. The J gene is TRBJ1-4, the V gene TRBV7-9, with D maybe TRBD1 (6 bases). Per germline, CDR1 SEHNR and CDR2 FQNEAQ (reference sequence). Trimming stripped 5 bases from V and 8 bases from J, with 18 bases between. This CDR3 is built from 15 residues. CDR3 residues: CASSPTTGLGEKLFF. CDR3 DNA sequence: TGTGCCAGCAGCCCGACCACAGGGTTGGGCGAAAAACTGTTTTTT.

To note about this clonotype: A much larger clone is a single base away; this may be a read error. This likely comes from a read error, as the CDR3 has no conserved phenylalanine or tryptophan at its end. The V and J genes are TRBV7-9 and TRBJ2-3; D possibly corresponds to TRBD1 (6 bases). This CDR3 is built from 13 residues. V lost 7 bases, J lost 2 bases, and 10 bases lay in between. Per the germline V gene, CDR1 is SEHNR and CDR2 is FQNEAQ (reference sequence). CDR3 loop: CASMQGITDTQYS. In DNA, the CDR3 is TGTGCCAGCATGCAGGGGATCACAGATACGCAGTATTCT.

This clonotype turned up a few times. This chain connects TRBV10-3 to TRBJ2-7, with D hard to call. The CDR3 is 14 residues long. V lost 2 bases, J lost 1 base, and 9 bases lay in between. The germline V gene has CDR1 ENHRY and CDR2 SYGVKD. As DNA, the CDR3 is TGTGCCATCAGTGAGCCCCTACGGTCCTACGAGCAGTACTTC. This codes for CAISEPLRSYEQYF.

J is TRBJ2-7 and V is TRBV20-1; 7 nucleotides agree with TRBD1. Per germline, CDR1 DFQATT and CDR2 SNEGSKA (reference sequence). J was trimmed by 0 bases and V by 4 bases; bases with no gene match: 3. The CDR3 totals 13 residues. CDR3 residues: CSAKDRASYEQYF. CDR3 DNA sequence: TGCAGTGCTAAAGACAGGGCCTCCTACGAGCAGTACTTC.

This clonotype was found many times. The chain is built from TRBV19 and TRBJ2-5, with D uncertain. Trimming took off 6 bases at V and 0 bases at J, with 11 bases between the two ends. The CDR3 is made up of 14 amino acids. CDR1 and CDR2 (germline): LNHDA, SQIVND (reference sequence). The CDR3 loop reads CASSSEVYQETQYF. DNA of the CDR3: TGTGCCAGTAGCAGCGAGGTGTACCAAGAGACCCAGTACTTC.

This clonotype was seen only a few times. One end of the junction fails to match germline, which may point to a read error. This chain joins TRBV7-9 and TRBJ1-1; D gene unclear. CDR1 is SEHNR and CDR2 is FQNEAQ in the germline V gene (reference sequence). The CDR3 runs to 12 residues. The CDR3 loop is CASGAGNAEAFF. The CDR3 region has the DNA TGTGCCAGCGGTGCGGGGAACGCTGAAGCTTTCTTT.

The chain recombines TRBV11-3 with TRBJ2-3; possible D gene TRBD1, 5 bases. Germline values: CDR1 SGHNT, CDR2 YENEEA. V gave up 4 bases and J gave up 2 bases, with 13 bases separating them. CDR3 length equals 15 residues. The CDR3 region has the DNA TGTGCCAGCAGCTCCTCGACAGATCTCACAGATACGCAGTATTTT. Translation: CASSSSTDLTDTQYF.

In the case of this clonotype: A much bigger clone sits one base away, suggesting this may be a read error. V gene TRBV6-2 or TRBV6-3 combines with J gene TRBJ1-1; D remains unclear. This CDR3 is 14 amino acids long. Germline CDR1 reads MNHEY; CDR2 reads SVGEGT. The CDR3 spells CASSYPYTNTKAFF. The CDR3 DNA sequence: TGTGCCAGCAGTTACCCCTACACCAACACTAAAGCTTTCTTT.